Listed below are T cell receptor beta chains from one sample, sequenced in a study of spatial heterogeneity in lung cancer. Each CDR3 protein is one row after TCRdb ran MiXCR on the 5' RACE reads. The table shows about 36,000 distinct CDR3 sequences, with over 6.5% occurring only once. Sequenced here: PBMCs, sampled at follow-up. These receptors all come from a male donor with early-stage non-small cell lung cancer. Both conserved end residues are part of each CDR3.

v_call: TRBV24-1; j_call: TRBJ2-1; cdr3_aa: CATRDRGEMEQFF
v_call: TRBV18; j_call: TRBJ2-2; cdr3_aa: CASSPPSSNTGELFF
v_call: TRBV20-1; j_call: TRBJ2-7; cdr3_aa: CSAIPGLAREQYF
v_call: TRBV7-3; j_call: TRBJ2-3; cdr3_aa: CASSLQAGRLTSTDTQYF
v_call: TRBV24-1; j_call: TRBJ2-5; cdr3_aa: CATSGAGVTQETQYF
v_call: TRBV7-8; j_call: TRBJ2-5; cdr3_aa: CASMGGFETQYF
v_call: TRBV6-5; j_call: TRBJ2-3; cdr3_aa: CASSSHEGVWGTDTQYF
v_call: TRBV10-3; j_call: TRBJ2-7; cdr3_aa: CAISDGQGTYEQYF
v_call: TRBV12-3/TRBV12-4; j_call: TRBJ1-2; cdr3_aa: CASSFADRPNYGYTF
v_call: TRBV12-5; j_call: TRBJ2-3; cdr3_aa: CASPLASPAGHPTDTQYF